These 20 T cell receptor beta chains were all obtained from the same sample, sequenced in a study of lymphopenia after photon versus proton radiotherapy. The data were produced by immunoSEQ multiplex PCR, yet TCRdb's version contains in-frame clones alone and is incomplete. The sample yields tens of thousands of clones, approximately 81% seen once. The source was peripheral blood, collected from a patient treated with photon-based radiotherapy. The source is a man aged 55 to 70 with pancreatic cancer.

This clone has only a few counts. V and J are TRBV4-2 and TRBJ1-1, with D unresolved. Germline V CDR1 and CDR2: LGHNA, YNFKEQ. Deletions cut 0 bases from V and 1 base from J, with 9 bases between. The length of the CDR3 is 15 residues. The CDR3, as DNA: TGTGCCAGCAGCCAAGATCCGGGGAGGAACACTGAAGCTTTCTTT. Amino acids: CASSQDPGRNTEAFF.

The rearrangement links TRBV7-8 to TRBJ1-4; 9 positions match TRBD1. The CDR3 length is 15 residues. After removal of 6 bases from V and 3 bases from J, the junction contained 5 bases not matched to a gene. The germline CDR1 and CDR2 sequences are SGHVS and FQNEAQ. CDR3 sequence reads: CASRSQGAANEKLFF. For the CDR3, the DNA is TGTGCCAGCAGGTCACAGGGGGCGGCTAATGAAAAACTGTTTTTT.

The chain links TRBV12-5 to TRBJ2-3; TRBD2 matches 7 bases. The CDR3 is 14 residues long. Germline loops: CDR1 LGHNT, CDR2 FRNRAP. The junction had 5 bases not matched to a gene; V was cut back by 3 bases and J by 5 bases. The CDR3 loop is CASGFAQRGDTQYF. Here the CDR3 DNA reads TGTGCTAGTGGTTTCGCCCAGCGGGGAGATACGCAGTATTTT.

The V call is TRBV14, the J call TRBJ2-1, with a possible D match to TRBD2 (6 bases). Trimming removed 8 bases at V and 9 bases at J, with 14 bases between. The CDR3 has 12 residues. Germline CDR1 SGHDN, CDR2 FVKESK. This chain's CDR3 is CASSPGGSEQFF. The CDR3 region has the DNA TGTGCCAGCTCACCTGGGGGGAGTGAGCAGTTCTTC.

This chain uses TRBV13 with TRBJ2-5; 11 positions match TRBD2. V lost 5 bases and J lost 5; bases outside the gene matches: 4. The CDR3 contains 14 residues. Germline CDR1 is PRHDT and CDR2 is FYEKMQ (reference sequence). The CDR3 sequence is CASSIAGGRETQYF. For the CDR3, the DNA is TGTGCCAGCAGCATAGCGGGGGGGCGGGAGACCCAGTACTTC.

The rearrangement uses TRBV4-2 and TRBJ1-6; D is unclear. V was pared by 5 bases and J by 8 bases, with 13 bases between. CDR3 length: 14 residues. The germline V gene has CDR1 LGHNA and CDR2 YNFKEQ. CDR3 region: CASSTPGAYSPLHF. In DNA, the CDR3 is TGTGCCAGCAGCACCCCAGGAGCCTATTCACCCCTCCACTTT.

In its sample, this clone was seen once. This rearrangement joins TRBV29-1 to TRBJ2-7; D is unclear. The CDR3 spans 13 residues. Trimming cost V 4 bases and J 3 bases, with 13 bases left between them. Looked up from germline, CDR1 is SQVTM and CDR2 is ANQGSEA. The CDR3 spells CSVVWAEVYEQYF. In DNA form, the CDR3 reads TGCAGCGTTGTTTGGGCGGAAGTCTACGAGCAGTACTTC.

The chain links TRBV2 to TRBJ1-5, with a possible D match to TRBD1 (6 bases). Germline values: CDR1 SNHLY, CDR2 FYNNEI. The CDR3 has 15 residues. V was trimmed by 6 bases and J by 4 bases, leaving 16 bases between them. The CDR3 region has the DNA TGTGCCAGCAGGCCCCGTGGACAGCGGAATCAGCCCCAGCATTTT. This translates into CASRPRGQRNQPQHF. Combining the CDR3 with reference TRBV2 and TRBJ1-5 gives the whole variable domain EPEVTQTPSHQVTQMGQEVILRCVPISNHLYFYWYRQILGQKVEFLVSFYNNEISEKSEIFDDQFSVERPDGSNFTLKIRSTKLEDSAMYFCASRPRGQRNQPQHFGDGTRLSIL.

V and J are TRBV7-2 and TRBJ2-7, with 9 bases identical to TRBD1. The CDR3 totals 15 residues. V shed 5 bases and J 7 bases; nucleotides not matched to a gene: 12. Per germline, CDR1 SGHTA and CDR2 FQGNSA. Here the CDR3 reads CASSRRRQGVNEQYF. DNA for the CDR3: TGTGCCAGCAGCCGACGACGACAGGGGGTGAATGAGCAGTACTTC.

V usage is TRBV2 and J usage is TRBJ2-3, with TRBD2 as a possible D gene (5 bases). CDR3 length equals 15 residues. Per germline, CDR1 SNHLY and CDR2 FYNNEI. The V and J ends lost 2 bases and 6 bases respectively, with 15 bases between them. CDR3 sequence reads: CASSERRGSLDTQYF. DNA of the CDR3: TGTGCCAGCAGTGAAAGACGAGGGAGCCTTGATACGCAGTATTTT.

V and J are TRBV5-4 and TRBJ1-2; D not resolved. The V end was cut by 0 bases, the J end by 2 bases, with 11 bases between. Per the germline V gene, CDR1 is SGHNT and CDR2 is YYREEE (reference sequence). The CDR3 covers 15 residues. The CDR3 protein is CASSLAEAGNYGYTF. In DNA form, the CDR3 reads TGTGCCAGCAGCTTGGCCGAGGCCGGAAACTATGGCTACACCTTC.

The chain carries TRBV11-2 and TRBJ2-7, with D perhaps being TRBD1 or TRBD2 (6 bases each). V shed 5 bases and J shed 5 bases, with 19 bases lying between them. This CDR3 region has 15 residues. Germline assignment: CDR1 SGHAT and CDR2 FQNNGV. The CDR3 DNA follows: TGTGCCAGCAGCCCCCCCCGGGTGGGGGGCAACGAGCAGTACTTC. This sequence encodes CASSPPRVGGNEQYF.

The V and J genes are TRBV30 and TRBJ1-2; the D is unclear. There are 14 residues in the CDR3. Trimming removed 5 bases at V and 4 bases at J, with 17 bases between. From germline, CDR1 is GTSNPN and CDR2 SVGIG (reference sequence). The CDR3 region is CAWGINSPPYGYTF. The CDR3 region has the DNA TGTGCCTGGGGCATCAATTCACCTCCCTATGGCTACACCTTC.

This clone was recorded once. The chain couples TRBV6-5 to TRBJ1-4; possible D gene TRBD1, 6 bases. The germline CDR1 and CDR2 sequences are MNHEY and SVGAGI. Trimming took 2 bases from V and 5 from J, leaving 9 bases between them. This CDR3 is 14 amino acids long. CDR3 in amino acids: CASSYGQRNEKLFF. CDR3 nucleotides: TGTGCCAGCAGTTACGGACAGCGAAATGAAAAACTGTTTTTT.

This clone was detected only a few times. The chain links TRBV7-8 to TRBJ1-1; TRBD1 matches at 7 bases. This CDR3 has 14 residues. Germline CDR1 SGHVS, CDR2 FQNEAQ. V was clipped by 5 bases and J by 4 bases; unmatched bases: 7. The CDR3 loop is CASSPTGVSTEAFF. For the CDR3, the DNA is TGTGCCAGCAGCCCCACAGGGGTGAGCACTGAAGCTTTCTTT.

The rearrangement joins TRBV7-2 to TRBJ1-2, with D unclear. V lost 2 bases, J lost 8 bases, and 9 bases lay in between. The CDR3 runs 12 residues. Germline V gene lookup returns CDR1 SGHTA and CDR2 FQGNSA. The CDR3 nucleotides are TGTGCCAGCAGCTTAAACGCTTTCGGCTACACCTTC. Translated: CASSLNAFGYTF. Combining the CDR3 with reference TRBV7-2 and TRBJ1-2 gives the whole variable domain GAGVSQSPSNKVTEKGKDVELRCDPISGHTALYWYRQSLGQGLEFLIYFQGNSAPDKSGLPSDRFSAERTGGSVSTLTIQRTQQEDSAVYLCASSLNAFGYTFGSGTRLTVV.

The chain has TRBV5-3 and TRBJ2-2; no clear D. TRBV5-3 is treated as an ORF (open reading frame) with a function not yet certain. The V and J ends lost 4 bases and 4 bases respectively, with 17 bases between them. The CDR3 is 16 residues long. CDR3 in amino acids: CARSPCCQRCTGELFF. CDR3 coding DNA: TGTGCCAGAAGCCCCTGCTGCCAGCGTTGCACCGGGGAGCTGTTTTTT.

The chain carries TRBV5-1 and TRBJ2-1; no reliable D call. CDR1 and CDR2 (germline): SGHRS, YFSETQ. The V end was cut by 4 bases, the J end by 5 bases, with 10 bases between. The CDR3 has 13 residues. In DNA form, the CDR3 reads TGCGCCAGCAGCGTGGGATTTAACAATGAGCAGTTCTTC. Translating gives CASSVGFNNEQFF.

The chain is built from TRBV19 and TRBJ2-3, with 9 nucleotides matching TRBD2. Germline V gives CDR1 LNHDA, CDR2 SQIVND (reference sequence). The CDR3 is 13 amino acids. The V gene end was trimmed by 7 bases and the J gene end by 4 bases; junction bases not matched to a gene: 3. The CDR3 region has the DNA TGTGCCAGTACCCCTAGCGGGGCAGATACGCAGTATTTT. This encodes CASTPSGADTQYF.

The V gene is TRBV11-3, the J gene TRBJ2-7; 7 bases match TRBD1. V gave up 1 base and J gave up 4 bases; unmatched junction bases: 4. Germline CDR1 SGHNT, CDR2 YENEEA. This CDR3 contains 14 residues. For the CDR3, the DNA is TGTGCCAGCAGCTTAGGAGGGGGCGCGTACGAGCAGTACTTC. It yields the protein CASSLGGGAYEQYF.